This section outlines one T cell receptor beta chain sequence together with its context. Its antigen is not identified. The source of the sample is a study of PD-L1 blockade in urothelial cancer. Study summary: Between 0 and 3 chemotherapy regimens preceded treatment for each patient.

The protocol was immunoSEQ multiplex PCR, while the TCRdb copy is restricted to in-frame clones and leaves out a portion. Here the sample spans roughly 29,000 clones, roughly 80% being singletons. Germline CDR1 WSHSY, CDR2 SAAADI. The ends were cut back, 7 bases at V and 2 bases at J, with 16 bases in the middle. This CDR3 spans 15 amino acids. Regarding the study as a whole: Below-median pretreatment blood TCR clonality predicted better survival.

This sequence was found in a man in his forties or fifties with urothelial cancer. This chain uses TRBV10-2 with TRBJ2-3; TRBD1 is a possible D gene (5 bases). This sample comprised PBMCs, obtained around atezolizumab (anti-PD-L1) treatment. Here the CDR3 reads CASISDRDNTDTQYF. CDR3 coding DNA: TGCGCCAGCATCAGCGACAGAGATAACACAGATACGCAGTATTTT.